This T cell receptor (beta chain) was identified in a study of T cells after yellow fever vaccination. In germline, CDR1 is SGHRS, CDR2 YFSETQ. The CDR3 has 15 amino acids. V lost 1 base and J 1 base, leaving 8 bases between the germline ends. MiXCR, applied by TCRdb to the 5' RACE reads, yields one record per CDR3 protein. This sample yields hundreds of thousands of distinct CDR3 sequences, of which 12% are seen a single time; 2.5% to 4% belongs to the top ten. The V and J genes are TRBV5-1 and TRBJ2-2; D remains ambiguous. The receptor was isolated from a man between 18 and 35 years old who received the YFV17D yellow fever vaccine. The specimen was CD4+ T cells sorted from PBMCs, collected 15 days after the yellow fever booster vaccination. In DNA form, the CDR3 reads TGCGCCAGCAGCTTGTACACCCAGAACACCGGGGAGCTGTTTTTT. The encoded protein is CASSLYTQNTGELFF.